One and the same sample provided the 30 T cell receptor beta chains below, sequenced in a study of blood T cell repertoires in COVID-19. Sequencing used immunoSEQ multiplex PCR; TCRdb keeps in-frame clones, though not all of them. The sample has roughly 82,000 clones, around four fifths seen once; the top ten hold around 15%. The specimen sequenced was peripheral blood. The receptors come from a woman in her sixties with acute or convalescent COVID-19.

The rearrangement links TRBV7-9 to TRBJ1-2; 9 bases line up with TRBD1. Germline V gene sequence: CDR1 SEHNR, CDR2 FQNEAQ (reference sequence). CDR3 size: 15 residues. Trimming removed 5 bases from V and 6 bases from J; junction bases left unmatched: 10. The CDR3 region has the DNA TGTGCCAGCAGCCCCCCGGGACAGGGATTTAATGGCTACACCTTC. It encodes CASSPPGQGFNGYTF.

V usage is TRBV6-5 and J usage is TRBJ1-2; D may be TRBD1 (5 bases). The length of the CDR3 is 10 residues. The V gene lost 10 bases and the J gene lost 9 bases, with 12 bases spanning the gap. In germline, CDR1 is MNHEY, CDR2 SVGAGI. This chain's CDR3 is CATLDRRYTF. The CDR3, as DNA: TGTGCCACCCTAGACAGACGCTACACCTTC.

V is TRBV27 and J is TRBJ2-7; TRBD1 matches 9 bases. V trimming: 7 bases; J trimming: 7 bases; junction bases outside the gene matches: 14. This CDR3 is 15 amino acids long. Germline lookup yields CDR1 MNHEY and CDR2 SMNVEV (reference sequence). Here the CDR3 reads CASKARTGVWWEQYF. In DNA, the CDR3 is TGTGCCAGCAAGGCCCGGACAGGGGTGTGGTGGGAGCAGTACTTC.

The rearrangement joins TRBV6-2 or TRBV6-3 to TRBJ2-3; D is perhaps TRBD2 (5 bases). V lost 3 bases and J lost 4, with 8 bases in between. Germline lookup yields CDR1 MNHEY and CDR2 SVGEGT. CDR3 size: 13 residues. The CDR3 spells CASSYRTADTQYF. CDR3 in DNA: TGTGCCAGCAGTTATCGGACTGCAGATACGCAGTATTTT.

The rearrangement links TRBV11-3 to TRBJ2-7; weak D call: TRBD2 (5 bases). Germline CDR1 and CDR2: SGHNT and YENEEA. CDR3 size: 12 residues. With 5 bases removed from V and 0 bases from J, the gap between germline ends came to 5 bases. The CDR3 sequence: CASSRDSYEQYF. The CDR3 region has the DNA TGTGCCAGCAGCCGGGACTCCTACGAGCAGTACTTC. Using reference TRBV11-3 and TRBJ2-7 for the parts outside the CDR3, the full variable domain is EAGVVQSPRYKIIEKKQPVAFWCNPISGHNTLYWYLQNLGQGPELLIRYENEEAVDDSQLPKDRFSAERLKGVDSTLKIQPAELGDSAVYLCASSRDSYEQYFGPGTRLTVT.

V gene TRBV6-2 or TRBV6-3 combines with J gene TRBJ1-6, with unresolved D. Germline V lookup: CDR1 MNHEY, CDR2 SVGEGT. Trimming took off 2 bases at V and 6 bases at J, with 5 bases between the two ends. CDR3 length: 13 residues. DNA for the CDR3: TGTGCCAGCAGTTACGTCGGTAATTCACCCCTCCACTTT. As protein: CASSYVGNSPLHF.

This rearrangement joins TRBV6-5 to TRBJ2-1; TRBD2 is a possible D gene (7 bases). The CDR3 contains 15 residues. V was cut by 7 bases and J by 4 bases, with 17 bases left in between. Germline loops: CDR1 MNHEY, CDR2 SVGAGI. CDR3 coding DNA: TGTGCCAGCAACCTTAACAGGGAGGGTTACAATGAGCAGTTCTTC. This sequence encodes CASNLNREGYNEQFF.

The chain recombines TRBV2 with TRBJ1-5, with TRBD1 matching over 9 bases. Germline assignment: CDR1 SNHLY and CDR2 FYNNEI. V lost 7 bases, J lost 1 base, and 5 bases stayed unmatched. There are 15 residues in the CDR3. The CDR3, as DNA: TGTGCCAGCAACGACAGGGGGATCAGCAATCAGCCCCAGCATTTT. It is translated as CASNDRGISNQPQHF. Variable domain in full (rest from reference TRBV2 and TRBJ1-5): EPEVTQTPSHQVTQMGQEVILRCVPISNHLYFYWYRQILGQKVEFLVSFYNNEISEKSEIFDDQFSVERPDGSNFTLKIRSTKLEDSAMYFCASNDRGISNQPQHFGDGTRLSIL.

This sequence joins TRBV5-1 and TRBJ1-6; D gene ambiguous. V lost 4 bases and J 8 bases, leaving 10 bases between the germline ends. CDR3 length: 13 residues. Germline-derived CDR1 and CDR2 are SGHRS and YFSETQ. CDR3 nucleotide sequence: TGCGCCAGCAGCCCTAGCTTTGATTCACCCCTCCACTTT. As protein: CASSPSFDSPLHF.

The J gene is TRBJ2-2, the V gene TRBV2; D call uncertain. CDR1 is SNHLY and CDR2 is FYNNEI in the germline V gene. V dropped 6 bases and J dropped 1 base, with 3 bases sitting between them. The CDR3 spans 12 residues. This chain's CDR3 is CASSLNTGELFF. CDR3 coding DNA: TGTGCCAGCAGCCTGAACACCGGGGAGCTGTTTTTT. The full variable domain, rest sourced from reference TRBV2 and TRBJ2-2, is EPEVTQTPSHQVTQMGQEVILRCVPISNHLYFYWYRQILGQKVEFLVSFYNNEISEKSEIFDDQFSVERPDGSNFTLKIRSTKLEDSAMYFCASSLNTGELFFGEGSRLTVL.

The V and J genes are TRBV5-6 and TRBJ1-4, with 8 positions matching TRBD1. With V trimmed by 0 bases and J by 7 bases, 8 bases remained unmatched. The V gene's germline CDR1 is SGHDT and CDR2 YYEEEE. The CDR3 totals 16 residues. DNA for the CDR3: TGTGCCAGCAGCTTGGGTCGGACAGGGATAGGTGAAAAACTGTTTTTT. It is translated as CASSLGRTGIGEKLFF.

The chain links TRBV19 to TRBJ1-4; 7 positions agree with TRBD1. The germline CDR1 and CDR2 sequences are LNHDA and SQIVND (reference sequence). The CDR3 runs to 14 residues. The V gene end was trimmed by 9 bases and the J gene end by 0 bases; junction bases not matched to a gene: 4. For the CDR3, the DNA is TGTGCCAGCGCAGGGGGTGCAACTAATGAAAAACTGTTTTTT. Its translation is CASAGGATNEKLFF.

The rearrangement links TRBV5-1 to TRBJ2-5, with 9 bases that match TRBD2. This CDR3 contains 16 residues. The germline V gene encodes CDR1 SGHRS and CDR2 YFSETQ. V shed 5 bases, J shed 4 bases, and the junction held 12 bases outside the gene matches. Written as DNA, the CDR3 is TGCGCCAGCAGGATGGACCCAGCGGGGGGCCCAGAGACCCAGTACTTC. Its translation: CASRMDPAGGPETQYF.

The genes are TRBV5-4 and TRBJ1-2; the match to TRBD1 covers 7 bases. The CDR3 is made up of 14 amino acids. CDR1 SGHNT and CDR2 YYREEE come from the germline V gene (reference sequence). After removal of 4 bases from V and 6 bases from J, the junction contained 9 bases not matched to a gene. The CDR3 sequence is CASSPRDRVHGYTF. CDR3 coding DNA: TGTGCCAGCAGCCCTCGCGACAGGGTCCATGGCTACACCTTC.

This rearrangement joins TRBV4-2 to TRBJ2-7; TRBD2 matches at 11 bases. The ends lost 0 bases at V and 0 bases at J; junction bases unmatched: 7. This CDR3 spans 18 amino acids. Germline CDR1 LGHNA, CDR2 YNFKEQ. CDR3 in DNA: TGTGCCAGCAGCCAAGAGACTAGCGGGACCTCATACTCCTACGAGCAGTACTTC. It yields the protein CASSQETSGTSYSYEQYF.

The chain employs TRBV12-3 or TRBV12-4 and TRBJ1-4, with D unresolved. This CDR3 region has 12 residues. Trimming shortened V by 6 bases and J by 7 bases, and 9 bases separated the two germline ends. CDR3 bases: TGTGCCAGCAGCCCCGGGTTTGAAAAACTGTTTTTT. Translation gives CASSPGFEKLFF.

The table lists this clone with a few counts. V and J are TRBV11-2 and TRBJ2-7; D perhaps matches TRBD1 (6 bases). The germline V and J ends were trimmed by 1 base and 0 bases, with 7 bases remaining between them. The V gene's germline CDR1 is SGHAT and CDR2 FQNNGV. The CDR3 runs to 14 residues. Here the CDR3 reads CASSLVDSSYEQYF. In DNA, the CDR3 is TGTGCCAGCAGCTTAGTGGACAGCTCCTACGAGCAGTACTTC.

This chain connects TRBV2 to TRBJ1-2; D is perhaps TRBD1 (5 bases). Germline assignment: CDR1 SNHLY and CDR2 FYNNEI. Deletions cut 2 bases from V and 8 bases from J, with 18 bases between. The CDR3 is made up of 15 amino acids. Written as DNA, the CDR3 is TGTGCCAGCAGTGAACAAAGTGGCAGGGAAGGCGGCTACACCTTC. Protein product: CASSEQSGREGGYTF.

This clone has just one count. The chain is built from TRBV30 and TRBJ1-2; D might be TRBD1 (5 bases). Germline CDR1 is GTSNPN and CDR2 is SVGIG (reference sequence). This CDR3 contains 12 residues. V was clipped by 4 bases and J by 10 bases, with 16 bases between them. Here the CDR3 reads CAWTPPQGFYTF. DNA of the CDR3: TGTGCCTGGACCCCTCCCCAGGGTTTCTACACCTTC. The whole variable domain, remainder taken from reference TRBV30 and TRBJ1-2, is SQTIHQWPATLVQPVGSPLSLECTVEGTSNPNLYWYRQAAGRGLQLLFYSVGIGQISSEVPQNLSASRPQDRQFILSSKKLLLSDSGFYLCAWTPPQGFYTFGSGTRLTVV.

The gene calls are TRBV11-2 and TRBJ1-4, with 8 bases matching TRBD1. The CDR3 runs to 15 residues. Germline CDR1 reads SGHAT; CDR2 reads FQNNGV. The junction had 1 base not matched to a gene; V was cut back by 2 bases and J by 2 bases. The CDR3: CASSLQGATNEKLFF. In DNA, the CDR3 is TGTGCCAGCAGCTTACAGGGGGCGACTAATGAAAAACTGTTTTTT.

This clone was picked up a small number of times. This chain joins TRBV12-3 or TRBV12-4 and TRBJ2-1; D gene unclear. Trimming left V 6 bases short and J 10 bases short, with 16 bases between. The CDR3 sequence is 13 residues long. The DNA of the CDR3 is TGTGCCAGCAGGTCCCAGGTTCGTTTAGAGCAGTTCTTC. It codes for CASRSQVRLEQFF.

On this clone: Other nucleotide sequences in the sample specify the same CDR3. In nucleotides, the CDR3 is TGCAGCGTTGGAGCGGGGGGAACCTACGAGCAGTACTTC. Translating gives CSVGAGGTYEQYF. The genes are TRBV29-1 and TRBJ2-7; 9 bases agree with TRBD2. The CDR3 is made up of 13 amino acids. The germline V gene has CDR1 SQVTM and CDR2 ANQGSEA. J was trimmed by 2 bases and V by 4 bases; bases with no gene match: 3.

The chain employs TRBV5-1 and TRBJ2-7, with 9 bases that match TRBD1. There are 15 residues in the CDR3. From germline, CDR1 is SGHRS and CDR2 YFSETQ. The junction had 5 bases not matched to a gene; V was cut back by 4 bases and J by 0 bases. The CDR3 DNA sequence: TGCGCCAGCAGCACGACAGGGGGTTTCTCCTACGAGCAGTACTTC. Residues: CASSTTGGFSYEQYF.

The V call is TRBV6-6, the J call TRBJ1-2; the match to TRBD1 covers 8 bases. Germline V gene data show CDR1 as MNHNY and CDR2 as SVGAGI (reference sequence). V lost 5 bases to trimming and J lost 7 bases; unmatched junction nucleotides: 9. This CDR3 comprises 14 residues. In DNA, the CDR3 is TGTGCCAGCAGTGGCTCAGGGGGCAACGGTGGCTACACCTTC. Encoded protein: CASSGSGGNGGYTF.

This clone was recorded only once. The chain combines TRBV27 with TRBJ2-1, with TRBD1 as a possible D gene (6 bases). CDR1 is MNHEY and CDR2 is SMNVEV in the germline V gene (reference sequence). V was trimmed by 2 bases and J by 0 bases, leaving 11 bases between them. The CDR3 is 16 residues long. The DNA for the CDR3 is TGTGCCAGCAGTTTAGACAGGTACTACTCCTACAATGAGCAGTTCTTC. This gives the protein CASSLDRYYSYNEQFF.

The genes are TRBV28 and TRBJ2-3, with 9 bases fitting TRBD2. There are 15 residues in the CDR3. Germline loops: CDR1 MDHEN, CDR2 SYDVKM. Losses at the gene ends were 11 bases for V and 4 bases for J; bases not matched to a gene: 13. CDR3 coding DNA: TGTGCCTCAAACCCGGCGGGAGGGAGGGCAGATACGCAGTATTTT. It codes for CASNPAGGRADTQYF.

This sequence joins TRBV30 and TRBJ2-7; D might be TRBD1 (5 bases). Looked up from germline, CDR1 is GTSNPN and CDR2 is SVGIG (reference sequence). This CDR3 is built from 13 residues. V gave up 1 base and J gave up 5 bases, with 12 bases separating them. CDR3 bases: TGTGCCTGGAGTGGGTCAGGGTACCACGAGCAGTACTTC. As protein: CAWSGSGYHEQYF.

The rearrangement links TRBV2 to TRBJ1-2, with no clear D. V gave up 7 bases and J gave up 1 base, with 10 bases separating them. CDR3 length equals 13 residues. Germline loops: CDR1 SNHLY, CDR2 FYNNEI. The CDR3, as DNA: TGTGCCAGCAAGGAGTCCAGTAACTATGGCTACACCTTC. It encodes CASKESSNYGYTF.

The rearrangement links TRBV5-8 to TRBJ2-3; no definite D call. Trimming stripped 0 bases from V and 0 bases from J, with 8 bases between. In germline, CDR1 is SGHTS, CDR2 YDEGEE. This CDR3 is built from 15 residues. The CDR3 DNA reads as TGTGCCAGCAGCTTGGACAGTACTAGCACAGATACGCAGTATTTT. Protein sequence: CASSLDSTSTDTQYF.

Here the CDR3 DNA reads TGTGCCAGCAGTTACTCTCCGCAGGGTGGGACTGAAGCTTTCTTT. As protein: CASSYSPQGGTEAFF. This chain uses TRBV6-5 with TRBJ1-1; TRBD1 is a possible D gene (5 bases). Trimming pared 0 bases from V and 5 bases from J, leaving 13 bases between. Germline CDR1 reads MNHEY; CDR2 reads SVGAGI. The CDR3 is 15 amino acids.